A single sample gave rise to the 26 T cell receptor beta chains below, sequenced in a study of T cell responses to AZD1222 COVID-19 vaccine. Clones were sequenced by immunoSEQ multiplex PCR, and TCRdb holds only the in-frame ones, with some missing. In the table there are some 130,000 clones, about 93% of which are singletons. The sequences come from peripheral blood, collected on day 0 of AZD1222 vaccination. The source is an adult in good health.

The CDR3 region has the DNA TGTGCCAGCAGCGCGGCTAGCGGGGGTTACAATGAGCAGTTCTTC. Its protein is CASSAASGGYNEQFF. The chain uses TRBV3-1 (or the pseudogene TRBV3-2) and TRBJ2-1; 10 bases line up with TRBD2. The CDR3 is 15 residues long. CDR1 is LGHDT, CDR2 YNNKEL, per germline (reference sequence). Unmatched junction bases numbered 5, after V lost 5 bases and J lost 4 bases.

V usage is TRBV27 and J usage is TRBJ2-2; D is unclear. Between the trimmed V and J ends, which lost 3 bases and 7 bases, there was a span of 9 bases. Germline CDR1 is MNHEY and CDR2 is SMNVEV (reference sequence). The CDR3 consists of 13 residues. Written as DNA, the CDR3 is TGTGCCAGCAGTTTTTCAGATGACGGGGAGCTGTTTTTT. Its translation: CASSFSDDGELFF.

The CDR3 region has the DNA TGCGCCAGCAGCATGGGACTAGTTAGGGATACGCAGTATTTT. It specifies CASSMGLVRDTQYF. The chain recombines TRBV5-1 with TRBJ2-3; the match to TRBD2 covers 8 bases. This CDR3 is 14 amino acids long. V trimming: 4 bases; J trimming: 6 bases; junction bases outside the gene matches: 7. Germline V CDR1 and CDR2: SGHRS, YFSETQ.

This clone showed up just a few times. The CDR3 reads CASSGGAAYEQYF. DNA for the CDR3: TGTGCCAGCTCCGGGGGAGCGGCCTACGAGCAGTACTTC. The V and J genes are TRBV18 and TRBJ2-7, with D perhaps matching TRBD2 (6 bases). Trimming took 6 bases from V and 2 from J, leaving 11 bases between them. The CDR3 consists of 13 residues. Germline CDR1 and CDR2: KGHSH and LQKENI.

The chain recombines TRBV11-3 with TRBJ2-7; TRBD1 agrees at 7 bases. Germline CDR1 reads SGHNT; CDR2 reads YENEEA. After removal of 2 bases from V and 7 bases from J, the junction contained 8 bases not matched to a gene. The CDR3 is 14 amino acids. The CDR3 protein is CASSLLGRGSEQYF. CDR3 nucleotides: TGTGCCAGCAGCTTATTAGGCAGGGGGTCGGAGCAGTACTTC.

This sequence joins TRBV19 and TRBJ1-2, with D maybe TRBD1 (5 bases). Germline CDR1 reads LNHDA; CDR2 reads SQIVND (reference sequence). V dropped 8 bases and J dropped 4 bases, with 20 bases sitting between them. The CDR3 runs 15 residues. The CDR3 sequence: CASLRSDTQFYGYTF. The CDR3 region has the DNA TGTGCCAGTCTTCGCTCGGACACACAATTCTATGGCTACACCTTC.

This chain links TRBV30 with TRBJ1-2; D is perhaps TRBD1 (5 bases). Trimming shortened V by 1 base and J by 8 bases, and 14 bases separated the two germline ends. This CDR3 has 13 residues. Germline V gene sequence: CDR1 GTSNPN, CDR2 SVGIG (reference sequence). CDR3 nucleotides: TGTGCCTGGAGTGGCCAGGGCTTGCGAGGCTACACCTTC. Protein: CAWSGQGLRGYTF.

The V gene is TRBV6-5, the J gene TRBJ2-5; D call uncertain. V was trimmed by 3 bases and J by 2 bases, leaving 10 bases between them. There are 14 residues in the CDR3. Germline CDR1 reads MNHEY; CDR2 reads SVGAGI. The CDR3 loop reads CASSYGARQETQYF. CDR3 bases: TGTGCCAGCAGTTATGGAGCAAGACAAGAGACCCAGTACTTC.

The chain couples TRBV4-1 to TRBJ1-5, with 10 bases that match TRBD1. The ends lost 2 bases at V and 4 bases at J; junction bases unmatched: 5. This CDR3 has 16 amino acids. Germline V gene data show CDR1 as MGHRA and CDR2 as YSYEKL. CDR3 protein: CASSQSGQGRNQPQHF. Written as DNA, the CDR3 is TGCGCCAGCAGCCAATCGGGACAGGGGCGAAATCAGCCCCAGCATTTT.

The chain joins TRBV5-1 to TRBJ1-1, with 9 nucleotides matching TRBD1. CDR3 length: 16 amino acids. The ends lost 0 bases at V and 4 bases at J; junction bases unmatched: 7. The germline V gene has CDR1 SGHRS and CDR2 YFSETQ. This CDR3 reads CASSLGDWTGVTEAFF. The CDR3 bases are TGCGCCAGCAGCTTGGGAGATTGGACAGGGGTCACTGAAGCTTTCTTT.

V gene TRBV19 combines with J gene TRBJ1-1; D might be TRBD1 (6 bases). This CDR3 spans 15 amino acids. Looked up from germline, CDR1 is LNHDA and CDR2 is SQIVND (reference sequence). V was clipped by 6 bases and J by 6 bases, with 20 bases between them. CDR3 amino acids: CASRDRSTGRSEAFF. The CDR3, as DNA: TGTGCCAGTAGAGACCGTTCGACAGGCCGATCTGAAGCTTTCTTT.

This chain links TRBV19 with TRBJ2-7; D unresolved. V lost 5 bases and J lost 4, with 21 bases in between. The germline CDR1 and CDR2 sequences are LNHDA and SQIVND (reference sequence). The CDR3 spans 16 residues. CDR3: CASSSFGGRGDYEQYF. The DNA for the CDR3 is TGTGCCAGTAGTTCGTTTGGTGGGCGTGGAGATTACGAGCAGTACTTC.

This clone was seen a single time. This sequence joins TRBV19 and TRBJ1-1; D remains unclear. The CDR3 contains 14 residues. V shed 3 bases and J shed 1 base, with 9 bases lying between them. The germline V gene has CDR1 LNHDA and CDR2 SQIVND (reference sequence). As DNA, the CDR3 is TGTGCCAGTAGTATTCAAGCAGGGAACACTGAAGCTTTCTTT. It translates to CASSIQAGNTEAFF.

V usage is TRBV7-2 and J usage is TRBJ2-5; 8 positions match TRBD2. The CDR3 consists of 15 residues. Germline V CDR1 and CDR2: SGHTA, FQGNSA. V trimming: 3 bases; J trimming: 1 base; junction bases outside the gene matches: 4. The CDR3 coding sequence is TGTGCCAGCAGCTTCGGGGGGGGACCCCAAGAGACCCAGTACTTC. Protein: CASSFGGGPQETQYF.

The chain links TRBV2 to TRBJ1-2; D ambiguous. The CDR3 covers 14 residues. In germline, CDR1 is SNHLY, CDR2 FYNNEI. V was pared by 6 bases and J by 4 bases, with 15 bases between. CDR3: CASRVSGITYGYTF. The CDR3 nucleotides are TGTGCCAGCAGGGTCTCCGGGATCACCTATGGCTACACCTTC.

This clone was detected a few times. The CDR3 sequence is CASSPMGLRDLNTEAFF. CDR3 nucleotide sequence: TGTGCCAGCAGCCCAATGGGGCTAAGGGACCTGAACACTGAAGCTTTCTTT. This chain uses TRBV7-9 with TRBJ1-1, with a weak D call TRBD1 (5 bases). Trimming took 5 bases from V and 0 from J, leaving 19 bases between them. The germline gives CDR1 SEHNR, CDR2 FQNEAQ (reference sequence). CDR3 length equals 17 residues.

The chain is built from TRBV4-2 and TRBJ2-1; D ambiguous. Germline V gene data show CDR1 as LGHNA and CDR2 as YNFKEQ. The V gene lost 2 bases and the J gene lost 5 bases, with 4 bases spanning the gap. The CDR3 has 12 amino acids. The CDR3 region is CASSQSDNEQFF. CDR3 sequence (DNA): TGTGCCAGCAGCCAATCGGACAATGAGCAGTTCTTC.

This clone appeared a few times. The chain employs TRBV5-1 and TRBJ1-6; 8 nucleotides match TRBD1. CDR3 length: 15 residues. Per the germline V gene, CDR1 is SGHRS and CDR2 is YFSETQ. The ends lost 0 bases at V and 11 bases at J; junction bases unmatched: 7. The DNA of the CDR3 is TGCGCCAGCAGCTTGGAAATAGGGACAGGAACACCCCTCCACTTT. As protein: CASSLEIGTGTPLHF.

The J gene is TRBJ1-1, the V gene TRBV7-3; no clear D. Germline CDR1 reads SGHTA; CDR2 reads FQGTGA. The CDR3 loop spans 15 amino acids. V dropped 5 bases and J dropped 6 bases, with 19 bases sitting between them. As DNA, the CDR3 is TGTGCCAGCAGCCAGTCGACGACCAGCAGCGCTGAAGCTTTCTTT. Translated: CASSQSTTSSAEAFF.

The rearrangement joins TRBV6-2 or TRBV6-3 to TRBJ2-7; TRBD2 might be the D (5 bases). V lost 4 bases to trimming and J lost 1 base, with 14 bases between them. Germline V gene data show CDR1 as MNHEY and CDR2 as SVGEGT. The CDR3 contains 15 residues. The CDR3 sequence is CASSLLMRGSYEQYF. DNA for the CDR3: TGTGCCAGCAGTTTATTGATGCGAGGGTCCTACGAGCAGTACTTC.

The chain combines TRBV4-3 with TRBJ1-1; 8 nucleotides line up with TRBD1. V dropped 3 bases and J dropped 0; count of bases not matched to a gene: 3. This CDR3 is built from 15 residues. Per the germline V gene, CDR1 is LGHNA and CDR2 is YSLEER. CDR3 region: CASSQEDRVNTEAFF. The CDR3, as DNA: TGCGCCAGCAGCCAGGAGGACAGGGTGAACACTGAAGCTTTCTTT.

V usage is TRBV29-1 and J usage is TRBJ1-1; D gene ambiguous. The CDR3 consists of 12 residues. The V gene lost 6 bases and the J gene lost 8 bases, with 16 bases spanning the gap. CDR1 and CDR2 (germline): SQVTM, ANQGSEA. The CDR3 DNA follows: TGCAGCGTCCCTTGGGAGGCTACGGAAGCTTTCTTT. Amino acid sequence: CSVPWEATEAFF.

The chain carries TRBV6-5 and TRBJ1-2, with 8 nucleotides matching TRBD1. The V gene's germline CDR1 is MNHEY and CDR2 SVGAGI. Losses at the gene ends were 7 bases for V and 5 bases for J; bases not matched to a gene: 3. The CDR3 is 12 residues long. The CDR3 DNA reads as TGTGCCAGCACGACAGGGGTATATGGCTACACCTTC. This gives the protein CASTTGVYGYTF.

The chain uses TRBV4-1 and TRBJ2-7, with 11 positions matching TRBD2. Trimming removed 1 base from V and 7 bases from J; junction bases left unmatched: 12. CDR1 and CDR2 from the germline V gene are MGHRA and YSYEKL. The CDR3 is made up of 17 amino acids. CDR3 DNA sequence: TGCGCCAGCAGCCAAGCTCTACTAGCGGGGGCCTGGAAGGAGCAGTACTTC. Amino acid sequence: CASSQALLAGAWKEQYF.

CDR3: CASSQDRSLYEQYF. The DNA for the CDR3 is TGTGCCAGCAGCCAAGATCGTTCTTTATACGAGCAGTACTTC. The chain uses TRBV4-2 and TRBJ2-7; D call uncertain. V was pared by 0 bases and J by 4 bases, with 10 bases between. From germline, CDR1 is LGHNA and CDR2 YNFKEQ. The CDR3 contains 14 residues.

This chain joins TRBV6-1 and TRBJ1-5; perhaps TRBD1 as D (5 bases). The CDR3 contains 18 residues. V was clipped by 2 bases and J by 0 bases, with 17 bases between them. Germline CDR1 is MNHNS and CDR2 is SASEGT. The CDR3 region has the DNA TGTGCCAGCAGTGAATTCGGTACAGGAACCCTTAGCAATCAGCCCCAGCATTTT. The encoded protein is CASSEFGTGTLSNQPQHF.